This TCR beta chain was recovered during a study of radiotherapy plus CTLA-4 blockade in lung cancer. With 1 base removed from V and 8 bases from J, the gap between germline ends came to 6 bases. The length of the CDR3 is 13 residues. Germline V gene data show CDR1 as MNHEY and CDR2 as SMNVEV (reference sequence). To note about this clone: Its antigen is not known.

Findings and limits, study-wide: Reported findings show early blood T cell clone dynamics, with interferon-beta, best predicted response.

Profiling relied on immunoSEQ multiplex PCR, and the TCRdb table lists in-frame clones only, not all of them. This table holds about 87,000 clones, more than 75% found once. The sequencing here drew on peripheral blood, taken from a patient treated with radiotherapy plus ipilimumab. The TCR originated in a human donor with non-small cell lung cancer that progressed on radiotherapy plus ipilimumab. This chain uses TRBV27 with TRBJ1-6; unclear D gene. CDR3 DNA: TGTGCCAGCAGTTTATTTGGGGATTCACCCCTCCACTTT. This sequence encodes CASSLFGDSPLHF.